The source of this T cell receptor (beta chain) is a study of blood T cell repertoires in COVID-19. Study-wide background: Acute and convalescent COVID-19 samples came from the United States, Italy and Spain. Sources were T cells, B-cell-depleted T cells, or PBMCs; the material itself was cDNA or gDNA.

This clone came up once. As processed by the authors: Amplified reference gene primers provided the basis for estimating nucleated cell counts. The method was immunoSEQ multiplex PCR; TCRdb's version includes in-frame clones alone and lacks a portion of them. The V and J calls and the clone size are those of that table, but D and trimming were determined from the DNA. Found here are 100,000 to 150,000 clones, roughly 90% of them singletons; the top ten hold roughly 1.1%. The sequencing sample was made of peripheral blood. This clonotype was sampled from a woman of 80 years or more with acute or convalescent COVID-19.

This CDR3 is CATARSHTGANVLTF. CDR3 coding DNA: TGTGCTACGGCTAGATCCCACACTGGGGCCAACGTCCTGACTTTC. This chain joins TRBV19 and TRBJ2-6; D is uncertain. The germline V gene encodes CDR1 LNHDA and CDR2 SQIVND (reference sequence). There are 15 residues in the CDR3.